This entry lists 4 T cell receptor beta chains sequenced from one sample in a study of OX40 agonist ivuxolimab in advanced cancers. Some clones are missing from TCRdb's copy, which holds only in-frame ones; the method was immunoSEQ multiplex PCR. The repertoire holds over 85,000 clones, roughly nine tenths seen once, with approximately 0.54% in the top ten. Sequencing was performed on CD4+ or CD8+ T cells sorted from blood, taken in a trial of the OX40 agonist ivuxolimab. These receptor sequences come from an adult with an advanced solid tumor such as melanoma, head and neck, liver or kidney cancer.

This chain connects TRBV19 to TRBJ1-4, with D perhaps matching TRBD1 (5 bases). CDR1 and CDR2 from the germline V gene are LNHDA and SQIVND (reference sequence). The CDR3 runs to 15 residues. V was pared by 6 bases and J by 4 bases, with 15 bases between. The CDR3 DNA is TGTGCCAGTAGACCACGAGGGGAGGGTAATGAAAAACTGTTTTTT. Its translation: CASRPRGEGNEKLFF.

The chain recombines TRBV6-5 with TRBJ2-2, with TRBD2 matching 7 bases. The CDR3 has 13 amino acids. V gave up 6 bases and J gave up 7 bases; unmatched junction bases: 5. Germline loops: CDR1 MNHEY, CDR2 SVGAGI. CDR3 sequence reads: CASRSGGGGELFF. As DNA, the CDR3 is TGTGCCAGCAGATCGGGGGGAGGCGGGGAGCTGTTTTTT.

This chain connects TRBV6-6 to TRBJ1-3; D remains ambiguous. The germline gives CDR1 MNHNY, CDR2 SVGAGI (reference sequence). V lost 5 bases and J 0 bases, leaving 11 bases between the germline ends. The CDR3 has 15 residues. CDR3 in amino acids: CASSKDLHSGNTIYF. CDR3 DNA: TGTGCCAGCAGTAAGGACCTTCACTCTGGAAACACCATATATTTT.

The rearrangement joins TRBV6-5 to TRBJ1-2, with D maybe TRBD1 (5 bases). Germline CDR1 and CDR2: MNHEY and SVGAGI. Trimming cost V 7 bases and J 3 bases, with 15 bases left between them. The length of the CDR3 is 14 residues. The CDR3 loop is CASTIGGGDYGYTF. The CDR3 DNA sequence: TGTGCCAGCACCATAGGTGGGGGGGACTATGGCTACACCTTC.